Listed below are T cell receptor beta chains from one sample, sequenced in a study of blood T cell repertoires in COVID-19. Repertoires were generated with immunoSEQ multiplex PCR, while TCRdb's copy carries only in-frame clones and drops some. The sample records about 68,000 clones, roughly 88% being singletons. Sequenced material: peripheral blood. The receptors stem from a man younger than 45 with acute or convalescent COVID-19. The CDR3 runs from the conserved cysteine through the conserved F or W. D genes are given only for firm matches. Not all rows give a size; the values are once, few, many and, for expanded clones, a class.

CDR3 protein,CDR3 DNA,clone size,D gene,V gene,J gene
CASSLRFLAGGHNEQFF,TGTGCCAGCAGCTTGAGGTTTTTAGCGGGAGGTCACAATGAGCAGTTCTTC,once,TRBD2,TRBV5-6,TRBJ2-1
CASSLTGESGANVLTF,TGCGCCAGCAGCCTTACCGGGGAGTCTGGGGCCAACGTCCTGACTTTC,NA,NA,TRBV4-1,TRBJ2-6
CASSLGPGQETQYF,TGCGCCAGCAGCTTGGGCCCGGGCCAAGAGACCCAGTACTTC,NA,NA,TRBV5-1,TRBJ2-5
CASSSDRLSTDTQYF,TGTGCCAGCAGCTCCGACAGGCTTAGCACAGATACGCAGTATTTT,NA,NA,TRBV7-8,TRBJ2-3
CASSSIPSGKRGETQYF,TGTGCCAGCAGTTCCATCCCTAGCGGGAAGAGAGGAGAGACCCAGTACTTC,NA,TRBD2,TRBV28,TRBJ2-5
CAISESGPTNEKLFF,TGTGCCATCAGTGAGTCGGGGCCAACTAATGAAAAACTGTTTTTT,NA,NA,TRBV10-3,TRBJ1-4
CASSITGNGYTF,TGTGCCAGTAGTATAACAGGCAATGGCTACACCTTC,NA,NA,TRBV19,TRBJ1-2
CASSRDRAGELFF,TGTGCCAGTAGCCGAGACAGGGCCGGGGAGCTGTTTTTT,NA,TRBD1,TRBV19,TRBJ2-2
CASSQVAGTWYGYTF,TGTGCCAGCAGCCAGGTGGCGGGTACGTGGTATGGCTACACCTTC,once,NA,TRBV7-2,TRBJ1-2
CASSHGQTGGSPLHF,TGTGCCAGCAGCCACGGACAGACAGGGGGTTCACCCCTCCACTTT,NA,TRBD1,TRBV3-1/TRBV3-2,TRBJ1-6